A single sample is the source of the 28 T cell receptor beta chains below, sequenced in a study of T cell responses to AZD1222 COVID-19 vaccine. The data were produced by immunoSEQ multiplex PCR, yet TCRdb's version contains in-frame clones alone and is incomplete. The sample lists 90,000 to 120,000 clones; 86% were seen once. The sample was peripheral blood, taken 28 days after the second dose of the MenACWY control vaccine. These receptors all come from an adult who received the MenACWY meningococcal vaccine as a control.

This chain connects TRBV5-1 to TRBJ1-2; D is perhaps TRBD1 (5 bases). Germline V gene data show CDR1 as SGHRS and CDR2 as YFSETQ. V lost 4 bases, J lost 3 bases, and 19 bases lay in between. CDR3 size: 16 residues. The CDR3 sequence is CASSPYGLGGDYGYTF. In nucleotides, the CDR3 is TGCGCCAGCAGCCCCTACGGACTCGGAGGGGACTATGGCTACACCTTC.

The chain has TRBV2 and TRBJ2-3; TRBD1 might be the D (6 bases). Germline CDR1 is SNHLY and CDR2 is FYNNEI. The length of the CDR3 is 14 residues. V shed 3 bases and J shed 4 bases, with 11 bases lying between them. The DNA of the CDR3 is TGTGCCAGCAGTGATCAGGGGACCGCAGATACGCAGTATTTT. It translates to CASSDQGTADTQYF.

The CDR3 spells CASSTGPTYEQYF. The CDR3 DNA reads TGTGCCAGCAGCACCGGGCCTACCTACGAGCAGTACTTC. The genes are TRBV28 and TRBJ2-7; D not resolved. The V end was cut by 6 bases, the J end by 2 bases, with 11 bases between. This CDR3 has 13 amino acids. The germline CDR1 and CDR2 sequences are MDHEN and SYDVKM. The full variable domain, completed using reference TRBV28 and TRBJ2-7, is DVKVTQSSRYLVKRTGEKVFLECVQDMDHENMFWYRQDPGLGLRLIYFSYDVKMKEKGDIPEGYSVSREKKERFSLILESASTNQTSMYLCASSTGPTYEQYFGPGTRLTVT.

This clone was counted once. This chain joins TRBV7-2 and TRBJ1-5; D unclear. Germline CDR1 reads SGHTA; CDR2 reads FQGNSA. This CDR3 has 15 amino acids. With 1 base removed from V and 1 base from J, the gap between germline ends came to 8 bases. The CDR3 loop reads CASSLDGASNQPQHF. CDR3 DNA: TGTGCCAGCAGCTTAGATGGTGCAAGCAATCAGCCCCAGCATTTT. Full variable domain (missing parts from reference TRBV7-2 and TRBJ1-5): GAGVSQSPSNKVTEKGKDVELRCDPISGHTALYWYRQSLGQGLEFLIYFQGNSAPDKSGLPSDRFSAERTGGSVSTLTIQRTQQEDSAVYLCASSLDGASNQPQHFGDGTRLSIL.

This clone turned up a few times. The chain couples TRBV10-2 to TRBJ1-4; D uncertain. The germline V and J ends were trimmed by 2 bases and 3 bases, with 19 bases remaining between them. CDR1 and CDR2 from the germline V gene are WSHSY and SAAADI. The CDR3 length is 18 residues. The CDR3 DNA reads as TGCGCCAGCAGTGAGGGAACCTCCTTAGGAGGGTCTAATGAAAAACTGTTTTTT. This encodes CASSEGTSLGGSNEKLFF.

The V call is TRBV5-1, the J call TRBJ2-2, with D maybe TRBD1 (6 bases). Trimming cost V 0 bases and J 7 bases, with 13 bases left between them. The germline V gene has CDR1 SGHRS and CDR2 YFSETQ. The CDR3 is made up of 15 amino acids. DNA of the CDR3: TGCGCCAGCAGCTTGGCCTTGTGGGGACACGGGGAGCTGTTTTTT. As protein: CASSLALWGHGELFF.

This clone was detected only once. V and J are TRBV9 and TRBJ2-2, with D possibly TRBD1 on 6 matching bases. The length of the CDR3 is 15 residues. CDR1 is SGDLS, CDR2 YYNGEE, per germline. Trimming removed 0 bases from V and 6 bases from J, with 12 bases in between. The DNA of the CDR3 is TGTGCCAGCAGCGTAGGGGGGCGCGACTCCGGGGAGCTGTTTTTT. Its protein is CASSVGGRDSGELFF.

The CDR3 region is CASSLGTETQYF. For the CDR3, the DNA is TGTGCCAGTAGTCTTGGGACGGAGACCCAGTACTTC. The rearrangement uses TRBV19 and TRBJ2-5, with D perhaps given as TRBD1 or TRBD2 (5 bases each). Germline V CDR1 and CDR2: LNHDA, SQIVND (reference sequence). CDR3 length: 12 residues. V lost 5 bases, J lost 5 bases, and 9 bases lay in between.

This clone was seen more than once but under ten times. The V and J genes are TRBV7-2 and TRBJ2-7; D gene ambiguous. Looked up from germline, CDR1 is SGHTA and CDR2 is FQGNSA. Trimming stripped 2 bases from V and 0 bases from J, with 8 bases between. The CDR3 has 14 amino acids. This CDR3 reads CASSLKDGSYEQYF. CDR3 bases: TGTGCCAGCAGCTTAAAGGACGGCTCCTACGAGCAGTACTTC.

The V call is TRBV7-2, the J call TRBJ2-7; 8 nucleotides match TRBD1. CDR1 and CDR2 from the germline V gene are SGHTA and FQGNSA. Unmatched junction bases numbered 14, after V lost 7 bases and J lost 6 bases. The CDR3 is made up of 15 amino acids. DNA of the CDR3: TGTGCCAGCACATTGGGTCGGGACAGGTTTGCCGAGCAGTACTTC. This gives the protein CASTLGRDRFAEQYF. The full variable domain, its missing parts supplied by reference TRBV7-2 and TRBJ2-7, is GAGVSQSPSNKVTEKGKDVELRCDPISGHTALYWYRQSLGQGLEFLIYFQGNSAPDKSGLPSDRFSAERTGGSVSTLTIQRTQQEDSAVYLCASTLGRDRFAEQYFGPGTRLTVT.

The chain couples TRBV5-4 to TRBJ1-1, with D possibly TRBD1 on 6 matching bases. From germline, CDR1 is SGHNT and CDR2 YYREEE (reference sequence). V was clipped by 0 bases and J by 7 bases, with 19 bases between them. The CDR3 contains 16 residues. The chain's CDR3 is CASSLGGGGRNFEAFF. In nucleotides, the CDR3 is TGTGCCAGCAGCTTGGGTGGCGGGGGGCGGAACTTTGAAGCTTTCTTT.

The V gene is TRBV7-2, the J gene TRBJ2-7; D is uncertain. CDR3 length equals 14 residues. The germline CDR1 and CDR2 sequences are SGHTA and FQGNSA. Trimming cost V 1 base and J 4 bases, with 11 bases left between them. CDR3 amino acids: CASSLGVYQYEQYF. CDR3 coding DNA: TGTGCCAGCAGCTTAGGGGTGTACCAATACGAGCAGTACTTC.

This CDR3 is CASSFGPQAKNIQYF. The CDR3 nucleotides read TGCGCCAGCAGCTTTGGTCCCCAAGCCAAAAACATTCAGTACTTC. The chain recombines TRBV5-1 with TRBJ2-4; D uncertain. In germline, CDR1 is SGHRS, CDR2 YFSETQ. The CDR3 spans 15 residues. Trimming shortened V by 2 bases and J by 0 bases, and 9 bases separated the two germline ends.

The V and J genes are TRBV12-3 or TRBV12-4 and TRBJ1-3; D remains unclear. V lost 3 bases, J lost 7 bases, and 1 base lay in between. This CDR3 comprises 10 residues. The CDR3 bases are TGTGCCAGCAGTTTTAACACCATATATTTT. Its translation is CASSFNTIYF.

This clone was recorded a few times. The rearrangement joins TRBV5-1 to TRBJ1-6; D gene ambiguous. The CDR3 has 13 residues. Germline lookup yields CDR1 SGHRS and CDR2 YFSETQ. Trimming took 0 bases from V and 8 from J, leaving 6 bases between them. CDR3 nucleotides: TGCGCCAGCAGCTTGGCCACAGATTCACCCCTCCACTTT. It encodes CASSLATDSPLHF.

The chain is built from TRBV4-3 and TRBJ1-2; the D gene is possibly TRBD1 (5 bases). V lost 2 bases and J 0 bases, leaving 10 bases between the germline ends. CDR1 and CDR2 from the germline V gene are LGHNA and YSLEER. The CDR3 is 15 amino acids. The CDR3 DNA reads TGCGCCAGCAGCCAACGGGACGGAGCTAACTATGGCTACACCTTC. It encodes CASSQRDGANYGYTF.

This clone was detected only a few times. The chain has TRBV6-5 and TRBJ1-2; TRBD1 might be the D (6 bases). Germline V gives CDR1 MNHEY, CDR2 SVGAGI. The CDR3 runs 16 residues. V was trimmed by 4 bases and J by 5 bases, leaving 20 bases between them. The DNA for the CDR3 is TGTGCCAGCAGTTCCCCCACCGGGACACTCACGTATGGCTACACCTTC. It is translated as CASSSPTGTLTYGYTF.

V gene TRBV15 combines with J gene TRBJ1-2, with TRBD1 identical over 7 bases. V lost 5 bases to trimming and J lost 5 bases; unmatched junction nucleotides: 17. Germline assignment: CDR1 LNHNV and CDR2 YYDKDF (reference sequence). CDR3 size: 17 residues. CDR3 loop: CATSFYRQGRGSYGYTF. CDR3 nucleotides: TGTGCCACCAGCTTTTACCGACAGGGAAGGGGATCTTATGGCTACACCTTC.

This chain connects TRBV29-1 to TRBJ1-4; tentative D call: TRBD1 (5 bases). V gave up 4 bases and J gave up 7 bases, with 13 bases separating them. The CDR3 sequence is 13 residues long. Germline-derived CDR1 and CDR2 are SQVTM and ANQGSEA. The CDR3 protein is CSVGEGKGEKLFF. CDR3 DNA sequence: TGCAGCGTTGGGGAGGGGAAAGGTGAAAAACTGTTTTTT. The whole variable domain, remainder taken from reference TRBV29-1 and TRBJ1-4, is SAVISQKPSRDICQRGTSLTIQCQVDSQVTMMFWYRQQPGQSLTLIATANQGSEATYESGFVIDKFPISRPNLTFSTLTVSNMSPEDSSIYLCSVGEGKGEKLFFGSGTQLSVL.

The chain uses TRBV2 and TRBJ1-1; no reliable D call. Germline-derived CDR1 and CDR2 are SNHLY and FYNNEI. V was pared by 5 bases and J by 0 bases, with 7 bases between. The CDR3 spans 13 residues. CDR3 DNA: TGTGCCAGCAGTTACCTGATGAACACTGAAGCTTTCTTT. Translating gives CASSYLMNTEAFF.

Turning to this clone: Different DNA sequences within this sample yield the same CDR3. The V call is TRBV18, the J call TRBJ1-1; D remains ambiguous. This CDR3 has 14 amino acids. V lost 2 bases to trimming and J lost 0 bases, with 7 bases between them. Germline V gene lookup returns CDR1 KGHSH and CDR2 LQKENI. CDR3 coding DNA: TGTGCCAGCTCACCAGGGAGCATGAACACTGAAGCTTTCTTT. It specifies CASSPGSMNTEAFF.

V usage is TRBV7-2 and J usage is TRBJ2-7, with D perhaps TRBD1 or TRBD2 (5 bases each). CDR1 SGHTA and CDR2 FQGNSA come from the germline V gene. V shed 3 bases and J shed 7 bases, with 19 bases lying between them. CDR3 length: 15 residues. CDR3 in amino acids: CASSFKGRETGEQYF. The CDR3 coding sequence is TGTGCCAGCAGCTTTAAAGGCAGGGAGACGGGGGAGCAGTACTTC.

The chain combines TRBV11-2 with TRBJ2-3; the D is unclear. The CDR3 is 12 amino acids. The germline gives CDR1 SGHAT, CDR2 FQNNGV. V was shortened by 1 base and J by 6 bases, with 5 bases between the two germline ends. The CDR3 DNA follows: TGTGCCAGCAGCTTAGTGAGGGATACGCAGTATTTT. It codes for CASSLVRDTQYF.

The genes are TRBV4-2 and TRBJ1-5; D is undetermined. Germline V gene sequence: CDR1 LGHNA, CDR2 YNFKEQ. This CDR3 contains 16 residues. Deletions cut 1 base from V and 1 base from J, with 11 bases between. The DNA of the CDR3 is TGTGCCAGCAGCCAAGTAGGTGGACCGAGCAATCAGCCCCAGCATTTT. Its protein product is CASSQVGGPSNQPQHF.

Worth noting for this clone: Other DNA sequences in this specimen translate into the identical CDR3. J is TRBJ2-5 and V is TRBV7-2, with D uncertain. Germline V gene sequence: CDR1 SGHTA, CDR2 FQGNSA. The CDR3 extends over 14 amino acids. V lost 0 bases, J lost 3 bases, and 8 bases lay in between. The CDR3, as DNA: TGTGCCAGCAGCTTAGCAGGCCAGAAAGAGACCCAGTACTTC. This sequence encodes CASSLAGQKETQYF.

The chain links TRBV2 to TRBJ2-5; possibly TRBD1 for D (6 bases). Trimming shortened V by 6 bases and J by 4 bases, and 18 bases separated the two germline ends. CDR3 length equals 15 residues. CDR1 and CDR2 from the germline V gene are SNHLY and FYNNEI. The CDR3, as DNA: TGTGCCAGCAGGAGAGAACAGGGTGGAGGAGAGACCCAGTACTTC. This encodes CASRREQGGGETQYF. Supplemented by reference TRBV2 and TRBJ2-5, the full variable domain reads EPEVTQTPSHQVTQMGQEVILRCVPISNHLYFYWYRQILGQKVEFLVSFYNNEISEKSEIFDDQFSVERPDGSNFTLKIRSTKLEDSAMYFCASRREQGGGETQYFGPGTRLLVL.

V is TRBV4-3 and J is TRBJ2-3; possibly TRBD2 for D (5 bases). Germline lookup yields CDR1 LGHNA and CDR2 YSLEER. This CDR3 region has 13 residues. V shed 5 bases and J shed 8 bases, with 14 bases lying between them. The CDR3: CASSSTRLSTQYF. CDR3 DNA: TGCGCCAGCAGCTCCACTCGACTAAGTACGCAGTATTTT.

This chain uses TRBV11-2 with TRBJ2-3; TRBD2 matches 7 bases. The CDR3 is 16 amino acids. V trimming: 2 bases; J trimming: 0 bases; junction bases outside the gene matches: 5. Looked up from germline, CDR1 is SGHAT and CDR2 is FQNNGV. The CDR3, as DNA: TGTGCCAGCAGCTTACTATCAGCGGGGAGCACAGATACGCAGTATTTT. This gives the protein CASSLLSAGSTDTQYF.